A single sample gave rise to the 21 T cell receptor beta chains below, sequenced in a study of blood T cell repertoires in COVID-19. Profiled with immunoSEQ multiplex PCR; TCRdb holds only in-frame clones, not every one. The sample has about 280,000 clones, about four fifths seen once; the top ten hold 5%. Sequencing was carried out using PBMCs or T cells enriched from blood (not recorded which). Receptors were obtained from a middle-aged man who had been exposed to COVID-19.

CDR3 in amino acids: CASSGAGYEQYF. For the CDR3, the DNA is TGTGCCAGCAGTGGGGCAGGGTACGAGCAGTACTTC. The chain joins TRBV12-3 or TRBV12-4 to TRBJ2-7, with D tentatively TRBD1 (5 bases). This CDR3 comprises 12 residues. V was shortened by 5 bases and J by 4 bases, with 9 bases between the two germline ends.

The J gene is TRBJ2-1, the V gene TRBV5-1, with D uncertain. This CDR3 comprises 14 residues. CDR1 and CDR2 (germline): SGHRS, YFSETQ. V gave up 3 bases and J gave up 4 bases, with 11 bases separating them. CDR3 DNA sequence: TGCGCCAGCAGCTCCCCGGCTAGTTACAATGAGCAGTTCTTC. This codes for CASSSPASYNEQFF. The full variable domain, its missing parts supplied by reference TRBV5-1 and TRBJ2-1, is KAGVTQTPRYLIKTRGQQVTLSCSPISGHRSVSWYQQTPGQGLQFLFEYFSETQRNKGNFPGRFSGRQFSNSRSEMNVSTLELGDSALYLCASSSPASYNEQFFGPGTRLTVL.

This chain uses TRBV6-1 with TRBJ1-5, with 9 bases lining up with TRBD1. This CDR3 contains 17 residues. Germline values: CDR1 MNHNS, CDR2 SASEGT. The trim removed 3 bases at V and 0 bases at J, leaving 6 bases unmatched. The CDR3 here is CASSEDRGGYSNQPQHF. CDR3 bases: TGTGCCAGCAGTGAGGACAGGGGAGGGTATAGCAATCAGCCCCAGCATTTT.

This clone was observed many times. Other nucleotide sequences from this sample produce the same CDR3. The chain couples TRBV7-8 to TRBJ2-7; no firm D call. The V gene's germline CDR1 is SGHVS and CDR2 FQNEAQ. Trimming left V 5 bases short and J 3 bases short, with 5 bases between. The CDR3 is 11 residues long. The CDR3 loop reads CASSPSYEQYF. The CDR3 coding sequence is TGTGCCAGCAGCCCGAGCTACGAGCAGTACTTC.

The chain carries TRBV5-1 and TRBJ2-1; 8 bases line up with TRBD1. V was pared by 4 bases and J by 6 bases, with 9 bases of the junction left unmatched. The CDR3 consists of 15 residues. From germline, CDR1 is SGHRS and CDR2 YFSETQ. The CDR3 loop reads CASSPRTGNSNEQFF. The CDR3 nucleotides read TGCGCCAGCAGCCCCAGGACAGGGAATAGCAATGAGCAGTTCTTC.

This clone was found once. The gene calls are TRBV7-2 and TRBJ2-7, with D possibly matching TRBD1 (5 bases). CDR1 and CDR2 from the germline V gene are SGHTA and FQGNSA. The CDR3 contains 14 residues. Trimming removed 4 bases from V and 0 bases from J, with 10 bases in between. CDR3 bases: TGTGCCAGCAGCTCGGACATCAGCTCCTACGAGCAGTACTTC. This sequence encodes CASSSDISSYEQYF.

V gene TRBV10-2 combines with J gene TRBJ2-5; 8 positions match TRBD1. Germline V gene data show CDR1 as WSHSY and CDR2 as SAAADI. This CDR3 contains 12 residues. Trimming cost V 7 bases and J 5 bases; bases outside gene matches: 3. CDR3 DNA sequence: TGCGCCAGCACCAGGACAGGGGAGACCCAGTACTTC. Its protein is CASTRTGETQYF.

The chain recombines TRBV10-3 with TRBJ2-2, with TRBD1 as a possible D gene (5 bases). CDR1 is ENHRY, CDR2 SYGVKD, per germline. This CDR3 is 15 amino acids long. The V and J ends lost 10 bases and 1 base respectively, with 16 bases between them. The CDR3 sequence is CATQGFGQNTGELFF. The CDR3 nucleotides are TGTGCCACCCAGGGTTTTGGACAGAACACCGGGGAGCTGTTTTTT.

This clone appeared once. This rearrangement joins TRBV27 to TRBJ1-2, with 8 bases identical to TRBD1. Losses at the gene ends were 0 bases for V and 0 bases for J; bases not matched to a gene: 6. Germline loops: CDR1 MNHEY, CDR2 SMNVEV (reference sequence). The CDR3 sequence is 17 residues long. The CDR3 DNA reads TGTGCCAGCAGTTTATCGCAGGGGGCGGTCGCTAACTATGGCTACACCTTC. The encoded protein is CASSLSQGAVANYGYTF.

The chain uses TRBV19 and TRBJ2-1; TRBD2 aligns across 10 bases. Trimming cost V 3 bases and J 0 bases; bases outside gene matches: 5. Looked up from germline, CDR1 is LNHDA and CDR2 is SQIVND (reference sequence). The CDR3 is made up of 17 amino acids. The CDR3, as DNA: TGTGCCAGTAGTATTCTGCCTAGCGGGAGCTCCTACAATGAGCAGTTCTTC. Translating gives CASSILPSGSSYNEQFF.

The chain joins TRBV5-1 to TRBJ2-1; D is uncertain. From germline, CDR1 is SGHRS and CDR2 YFSETQ. V was cut by 0 bases and J by 9 bases, with 16 bases left in between. This CDR3 is built from 15 residues. The chain's CDR3 is CASSLDTTLGAEQFF. The CDR3 DNA follows: TGCGCCAGCAGCTTGGATACTACACTCGGCGCTGAGCAGTTCTTC.

CDR3 protein: CASSLNLRWETEAFF. The DNA for the CDR3 is TGTGCCAGCAGCCTGAACCTACGGTGGGAGACTGAAGCTTTCTTT. J is TRBJ1-1 and V is TRBV3-1 (or the pseudogene TRBV3-2); D gene unclear. Germline CDR1 is LGHDT and CDR2 is YNNKEL (reference sequence). V gave up 4 bases and J gave up 5 bases, with 17 bases separating them. The CDR3 is 15 amino acids.

In its sample, this clone was seen a few times. This chain joins TRBV30 and TRBJ1-2; no firm D call. The germline gives CDR1 GTSNPN, CDR2 SVGIG (reference sequence). This CDR3 has 14 residues. The germline V and J ends were trimmed by 3 bases and 6 bases, with 17 bases remaining between them. This CDR3 reads CAWREAGNFDGYTF. As DNA, the CDR3 is TGTGCCTGGAGGGAAGCGGGGAATTTCGATGGCTACACCTTC.

V gene TRBV12-3 or TRBV12-4 combines with J gene TRBJ1-1; D perhaps matches TRBD1 (5 bases). The CDR3 sequence is 13 residues long. Trimming shortened V by 3 bases and J by 3 bases, and 8 bases separated the two germline ends. DNA for the CDR3: TGTGCCAGCAGTTTTGCAGGGTACACTGAAGCTTTCTTT. This sequence encodes CASSFAGYTEAFF.

The chain employs TRBV7-3 and TRBJ2-3; TRBD2 matches at 14 bases. V was pared by 4 bases and J by 14 bases, with 2 bases of the junction left unmatched. Germline lookup yields CDR1 SGHTA and CDR2 FQGTGA. The CDR3 is 12 amino acids. The CDR3 here is CASSSTSGRVYF. The CDR3 coding sequence is TGTGCCAGCAGCTCGACTAGCGGGAGGGTGTATTTT.

The chain combines TRBV11-1 with TRBJ2-7; a weak D match, TRBD1 (6 bases). CDR3 length: 11 residues. Germline CDR1 and CDR2: SGHAT and FQDESV (reference sequence). Trimming removed 5 bases from V and 12 bases from J, with 14 bases in between. The CDR3 here is CASSDRYLWYF. The CDR3 DNA is TGTGCCAGCAGCGACAGGTATCTGTGGTACTTC.

The rearrangement joins TRBV9 to TRBJ2-3; 8 nucleotides agree with TRBD1. The CDR3 loop spans 18 amino acids. CDR1 is SGDLS, CDR2 YYNGEE, per germline. With 1 base clipped from V and 3 bases from J, the junction kept 13 bases outside the gene matches. The CDR3, as DNA: TGTGCCAGCAGCGTAACGTACGGAGGGACAGGCAAAACAGATACGCAGTATTTT. It is translated as CASSVTYGGTGKTDTQYF.

This clone was detected only a few times. J is TRBJ1-1 and V is TRBV30; D unresolved. V lost 3 bases to trimming and J lost 0 bases, with 8 bases between them. This CDR3 is 13 amino acids long. Germline V lookup: CDR1 GTSNPN, CDR2 SVGIG (reference sequence). For the CDR3, the DNA is TGTGCCTGGAGCCGTAGCATGAACACTGAAGCTTTCTTT. Protein product: CAWSRSMNTEAFF.

The chain carries TRBV27 and TRBJ2-2; maybe TRBD1 (5 bases). The CDR3 spans 15 residues. The V end lost 3 bases, the J end lost 1 base, and 9 bases lay between the germline ends. Germline-derived CDR1 and CDR2 are MNHEY and SMNVEV (reference sequence). The chain's CDR3 is CASSFHGQNTGELFF. As DNA, the CDR3 is TGTGCCAGCAGTTTTCATGGACAGAACACCGGGGAGCTGTTTTTT.

The chain couples TRBV9 to TRBJ2-3; D is unclear. The CDR3 consists of 15 residues. Germline CDR1 and CDR2: SGDLS and YYNGEE. V lost 7 bases to trimming and J lost 0 bases, with 15 bases between them. Here the CDR3 DNA reads TGTGCCAGCGTTAGGTCTCCGACTAGCACAGATACGCAGTATTTT. Translating it yields CASVRSPTSTDTQYF.

The chain recombines TRBV5-4 with TRBJ1-3, with TRBD1 matching over 8 bases. Germline V gives CDR1 SGHNT, CDR2 YYREEE (reference sequence). The CDR3 is made up of 16 amino acids. V was pared by 2 bases and J by 4 bases, with 8 bases of the junction left unmatched. DNA for the CDR3: TGTGCCAGCAGCTTCGACAGGGGATTAATCGGAAACACCATATATTTT. It is translated as CASSFDRGLIGNTIYF.